The 22 T cell receptor beta chains below all came from one sample that was sequenced in a study of glioma-infiltrating T cells. The iRepertoire nested amplicon-rescue multiplex PCR amplified TCR alpha and beta CDR3s from RNA. TCRdb itself ran the multiplex PCR reads through MiXCR, one entry per CDR3 protein. The table has over 70,000 distinct CDR3 sequences, about a quarter seen once; the top ten hold over 5%. Sequencing was carried out using glioma tissue, nonneoplastic brain tissue, or PBMCs (not recorded which). These receptors all stem from a human donor with low-grade glioma or glioblastoma, undergoing nonglioma brain surgery, or in good health (not recorded which).

Ten or more counts support this clonotype. The gene calls are TRBV6-1 and TRBJ2-7; D gene ambiguous. The CDR3 covers 14 residues. V lost 6 bases, J lost 5 bases, and 17 bases lay in between. CDR1 and CDR2 from the germline V gene are MNHNS and SASEGT. The CDR3 DNA follows: TGTGCCAGCAGCCAACCCCCTCTGCGGCACGAGCAGTACTTC. Its translation is CASSQPPLRHEQYF.

This chain links TRBV5-4 with TRBJ2-5; a possible D gene is TRBD2 (5 bases). This CDR3 is 14 amino acids long. In germline, CDR1 is SGHNT, CDR2 YYREEE (reference sequence). The V and J ends lost 5 bases and 1 base respectively, with 12 bases between them. As DNA, the CDR3 is TGTGCCAGCAGTCATGCTAGCCTCCAAGAGACCCAGTACTTC. Translating it yields CASSHASLQETQYF. The entire variable domain, with the rest obtained from reference TRBV5-4 and TRBJ2-5, is as follows: ETGVTQSPTHLIKTRGQQVTLRCSSQSGHNTVSWYQQALGQGPQFIFQYYREEENGRGNFPPRFSGLQFPNYSSELNVNALELDDSALYLCASSHASLQETQYFGPGTRLLVL.

This clonotype was counted at least ten times. The gene calls are TRBV29-1 and TRBJ1-6, with 8 bases lining up with TRBD1. This CDR3 comprises 13 residues. V was clipped by 7 bases and J by 6 bases; unmatched bases: 5. Germline CDR1 SQVTM, CDR2 ANQGSEA. CDR3: CSARQGSNSPLHF. For the CDR3, the DNA is TGCAGCGCCCGACAGGGGAGTAATTCACCCCTCCACTTT. The whole variable domain, filled in from reference TRBV29-1 and TRBJ1-6, reads SAVISQKPSRDICQRGTSLTIQCQVDSQVTMMFWYRQQPGQSLTLIATANQGSEATYESGFVIDKFPISRPNLTFSTLTVSNMSPEDSSIYLCSARQGSNSPLHFGNGTRLTVT.

The CDR3 DNA is TGTGCCAGCAGCTTAGCACAGGTCAGCGGGGAGCTGTTTTTT. This sequence encodes CASSLAQVSGELFF. The chain links TRBV11-2 to TRBJ2-2; D is perhaps TRBD1 (5 bases). Germline-derived CDR1 and CDR2 are SGHAT and FQNNGV. V lost 1 base and J 7 bases, leaving 10 bases between the germline ends. This CDR3 is built from 14 residues.

This clonotype was counted many times. The gene calls are TRBV6-1 and TRBJ1-1; 8 nucleotides align to TRBD1. The germline V gene encodes CDR1 MNHNS and CDR2 SASEGT. There are 14 residues in the CDR3. The junction had 5 bases not matched to a gene; V was cut back by 7 bases and J by 1 base. DNA for the CDR3: TGTGCCAGCAAAAACGACAGGGGGAACACTGAAGCTTTCTTT. Its protein product is CASKNDRGNTEAFF.

Concerning this clonotype: A read error may produce the germline difference seen at one junction end. The chain combines TRBV28 with TRBJ1-3; 12 bases agree with TRBD1. Germline CDR1 and CDR2: MDHEN and SYDVKM. The CDR3 has 19 residues. DNA of the CDR3: TGTTCCAGCCGTTCAACCGGGACAGGGGGCGAAAAAGCTGGAAACACCATATATTTT. Amino acid sequence: CSSRSTGTGGEKAGNTIYF.

CDR3: CASSGSTDTQYF. The DNA for the CDR3 is TGTGCCAGCAGTGGTAGCACAGATACGCAGTATTTT. The chain couples TRBV6-1 to TRBJ2-3; D gene ambiguous. V was shortened by 4 bases and J by 0 bases, with 2 bases between the two germline ends. The CDR3 sequence is 12 residues long. Germline values: CDR1 MNHNS, CDR2 SASEGT.

At least ten counts were recorded for this clonotype. CDR3 DNA: TGTGCCAGCAGCTTTGGGACAGACTACGAGCAGTACTTC. This sequence encodes CASSFGTDYEQYF. The chain recombines TRBV7-9 with TRBJ2-7, with 7 bases fitting TRBD1. V was clipped by 3 bases and J by 3 bases; unmatched bases: 2. CDR1 and CDR2 from the germline V gene are SEHNR and FQNEAQ (reference sequence). The CDR3 runs to 13 residues.

This clonotype came up a few times. This could be a read error, since a much larger clone is one nucleotide away. V and J are TRBV7-2 and TRBJ1-1, with 7 positions matching TRBD1. CDR3 size: 15 residues. CDR1 is SGHTA, CDR2 FQGNSA, per germline. The CDR3 loop is CASSKRQGLNTKAFF. The CDR3 DNA is TGTGCCAGCAGCAAGAGACAGGGATTGAACACTAAAGCTTTCTTT.

This clonotype occurred many times. The chain uses TRBV7-2 and TRBJ2-5; D is perhaps TRBD1 (6 bases). Trimming removed 1 base at V and 5 bases at J, with 20 bases between. Germline loops: CDR1 SGHTA, CDR2 FQGNSA. The CDR3 is 17 residues long. The CDR3 coding sequence is TGTGCCAGCAGCTTAGTTATGGGATTCACAGGGATGGAGACCCAGTACTTC. It is translated as CASSLVMGFTGMETQYF.

This clonotype was seen at least ten times. The chain carries TRBV29-1 and TRBJ2-3; possible D gene TRBD1, 5 bases. The CDR3 sequence is 13 residues long. Trimming removed 6 bases from V and 3 bases from J, with 13 bases in between. Germline CDR1 is SQVTM and CDR2 is ANQGSEA. The CDR3 region has the DNA TGCAGCGTGGGGCTTGTATGGACAGATACGCAGTATTTT. Protein product: CSVGLVWTDTQYF.

This clonotype showed up many times. CDR3 DNA: TGTGCCAGCAGCCCCGAGTCAGGCACCATTTCCTACGAGCAGTACTTC. This sequence encodes CASSPESGTISYEQYF. The chain uses TRBV7-9 and TRBJ2-7; D is undetermined. The CDR3 has 16 amino acids. CDR1 and CDR2 (germline): SEHNR, FQNEAQ (reference sequence). Trimming took 5 bases from V and 1 from J, leaving 18 bases between them.

To note about this clonotype: Being one base from a much bigger clone, this may be a read error. The chain uses TRBV2 and TRBJ1-2; tentative D call: TRBD1 (5 bases). This CDR3 contains 13 residues. The germline V gene has CDR1 SNHLY and CDR2 FYNNEI. CDR3 residues: CVSSDGGMDGYTF. CDR3 bases: TGTGTCAGCAGTGATGGGGGTATGGATGGCTACACCTTC. Based on the CDR3 plus reference TRBV2 and TRBJ1-2, the full variable domain is EPEVTQTPSHQVTQMGQEVILRCVPISNHLYFYWYRQILGQKVEFLVSFYNNEISEKSEIFDDQFSVERPDGSNFTLKIRSTKLEDSAMYFCVSSDGGMDGYTFGSGTRLTVV.

This clonotype came up a few times. The chain carries TRBV19 and TRBJ2-1, with D perhaps TRBD2 (6 bases). Germline V CDR1 and CDR2: LNHDA, SQIVND (reference sequence). Trimming stripped 0 bases from V and 0 bases from J, with 9 bases between. This CDR3 has 16 amino acids. The CDR3 reads CASSIDLAPSYNEQFF. The CDR3 nucleotides are TGTGCCAGTAGTATAGATCTAGCGCCCTCCTACAATGAGCAGTTCTTC.

This clonotype has a count of ten or more. The chain links TRBV6-1 to TRBJ1-1; the match to TRBD1 covers 12 bases. Germline CDR1 MNHNS, CDR2 SASEGT. The V and J ends lost 4 bases and 4 bases, in that order; junction bases with no gene match: 10. The CDR3 runs 17 residues. CDR3 DNA sequence: TGTGCCAGCAGTGGGCCCGGGGACAGGGGGCGCGGCACTGAAGCTTTCTTT. As protein: CASSGPGDRGRGTEAFF.

In the case of this clonotype: Relative to the germline gene, one junction end is altered; a read error may explain this. The chain recombines TRBV18 with TRBJ1-1; tentatively, D is TRBD1 (5 bases). The germline V gene encodes CDR1 KGHSH and CDR2 LQKENI. The CDR3 covers 15 residues. DNA for the CDR3: TGTGCCAGATCACCCCGGGGGGGGAAGGACACTGAAGCTTTCTTT. Its translation is CARSPRGGKDTEAFF.

The sample holds a few counts of this clonotype. The V and J genes are TRBV14 and TRBJ2-7; possible D gene TRBD1, 5 bases. V lost 1 base and J lost 6, with 13 bases in between. The germline CDR1 and CDR2 sequences are SGHDN and FVKESK. This CDR3 is built from 14 residues. DNA for the CDR3: TGTGCCAGCAGCCAAGTTGCAGGGAAGCGCGAGCAGTACTTC. This gives the protein CASSQVAGKREQYF.

V usage is TRBV12-3 or TRBV12-4 and J usage is TRBJ1-4; 9 bases line up with TRBD1. The CDR3 consists of 17 residues. V gave up 6 bases and J gave up 3 bases; unmatched junction bases: 11. CDR3 in DNA: TGTGCCAGCAGACAGGGACAGGGTTTTGGGTCTAATGAAAAACTGTTTTTT. Its translation: CASRQGQGFGSNEKLFF.

The sample holds a few counts of this clonotype. The rearrangement uses TRBV7-8 and TRBJ2-7; perhaps TRBD2 as D (6 bases). The V end lost 5 bases, the J end lost 6 bases, and 17 bases lay between the germline ends. This CDR3 has 14 amino acids. Germline lookup yields CDR1 SGHVS and CDR2 FQNEAQ. The CDR3 sequence: CASSPRKGLSEQYF. The DNA for the CDR3 is TGTGCCAGCAGCCCTAGGAAGGGACTGTCCGAGCAGTACTTC.

This clonotype was found many times. This chain links TRBV2 with TRBJ2-1, with 7 bases fitting TRBD2. The germline gives CDR1 SNHLY, CDR2 FYNNEI. The CDR3 covers 15 residues. V shed 6 bases, J shed 2 bases, and the junction held 7 bases outside the gene matches. The CDR3 reads CASRLLAGPYNEQFF. DNA for the CDR3: TGTGCCAGCAGACTGTTAGCGGGTCCCTACAATGAGCAGTTCTTC.

The CDR3 nucleotides are TGTGCCAGCAGCCCAAACCGACAGGGACCGTACTTC. Protein sequence: CASSPNRQGPYF. This rearrangement joins TRBV11-2 to TRBJ2-7; 7 nucleotides align to TRBD1. J lost 12 bases, V lost 5 bases, and 10 bases had no gene match. This CDR3 has 12 amino acids. Germline-derived CDR1 and CDR2 are SGHAT and FQNNGV.

Ten or more counts support this clonotype. The J gene is TRBJ1-1, the V gene TRBV15, with D possibly matching TRBD1 (6 bases). The germline V and J ends were trimmed by 1 base and 5 bases, with 11 bases remaining between them. There are 14 residues in the CDR3. Looked up from germline, CDR1 is LNHNV and CDR2 is YYDKDF (reference sequence). The chain's CDR3 is CATSRVGGGTEAFF. The CDR3 DNA is TGTGCCACCAGCAGAGTCGGGGGCGGAACTGAAGCTTTCTTT.